This T cell receptor (beta chain) was sequenced in a study of T cell responses to AZD1222 COVID-19 vaccine. TCRdb keeps only in-frame clones here, not all; method: immunoSEQ multiplex PCR. This sample has 150,000 or so clones; about 91% occur once, and the top ten carry 3.5% to 4.5%. Trimming left V 1 base short and J 1 base short, with 11 bases between. CDR3 length: 16 residues. CDR1 and CDR2 (germline): SEHNR, FQNEAQ (reference sequence). Study-level points and caveats: Donor demographics were predominantly white British with a female majority; clonal diversity may be underestimated. An increase in Spike-specific TCR breadth and depth was observed after two AZD1222 doses. All repertoire sampling was performed exclusively after the peak T cell response.

As to this clone: Its antigen is still unknown.

The V call is TRBV7-9, the J call TRBJ2-1; D perhaps matches TRBD1 (5 bases). The sequence was obtained from an adult who received the AZD1222 COVID-19 vaccine. The sample was peripheral blood, taken 28 days after the second AZD1222 dose. CDR3: CASSLETGNSYNEQFF. CDR3 in DNA: TGTGCCAGCAGCTTAGAAACAGGCAATTCCTACAATGAGCAGTTCTTC.